This TCR beta chain originates from a study of Graves' ophthalmopathy and Graves' hyperthyroidism. Study-level results: Blood repertoires reportedly contained most expanded thyroid clonotypes above 0.001 frequency.

Scientists amplified the TCR beta CDR3 regions from RNA transcripts. HTBI primers were employed in first-round RT-PCR, then a second-round multiplex PCR followed. TCRdb passed the multiplex PCR reads through MiXCR, listing each CDR3 protein once. The sample consists of 900,000 to 1,200,000 distinct CDR3 sequences, about 35% of them appearing once. The germline gives CDR1 SNHLY, CDR2 FYNNEI. CDR3 length: 18 amino acids. Trimming pared 4 bases from V and 0 bases from J, leaving 19 bases between. Turning to this clonotype: Its specificity is unknown.

Sequencing was done on a sample of peripheral blood or thyroid tissue (not recorded which). J is TRBJ1-5 and V is TRBV2; unclear D gene. The clonotype was recovered from an adult man with Graves' hyperthyroidism. CDR3 in amino acids: CASSGARRADDSNQPQHF. CDR3 coding DNA: TGTGCCAGCAGTGGGGCGCGCCGGGCAGACGATAGCAATCAGCCCCAGCATTTT.